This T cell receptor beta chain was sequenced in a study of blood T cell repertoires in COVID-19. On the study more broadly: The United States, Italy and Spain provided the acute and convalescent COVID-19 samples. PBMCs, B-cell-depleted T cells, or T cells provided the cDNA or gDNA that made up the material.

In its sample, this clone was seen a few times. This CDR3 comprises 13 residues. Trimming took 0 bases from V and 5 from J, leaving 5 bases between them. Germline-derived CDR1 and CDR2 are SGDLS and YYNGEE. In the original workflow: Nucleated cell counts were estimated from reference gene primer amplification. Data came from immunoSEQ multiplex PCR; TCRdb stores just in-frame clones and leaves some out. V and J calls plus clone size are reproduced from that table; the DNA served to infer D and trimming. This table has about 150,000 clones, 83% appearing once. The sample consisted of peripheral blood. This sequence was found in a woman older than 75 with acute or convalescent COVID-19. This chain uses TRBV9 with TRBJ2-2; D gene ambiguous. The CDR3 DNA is TGTGCCAGCAGCGTAGTGGAGACCGGGGAGCTGTTTTTT. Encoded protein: CASSVVETGELFF.